This TCR beta chain originates from a study of cytomegalovirus exposure and HLA in healthy donors. General observations from the study: In most subjects, TCR beta sequences reportedly gave accurate predictions of HLA-A and HLA-B alleles. Exclusion applied to some V segments, including TRBV6-2 and TRBV6-3, as they were indistinguishable.

CDR1 is SGDLS and CDR2 is YYNGEE in the germline V gene. This CDR3 contains 16 residues. The V and J ends lost 1 base and 4 bases respectively, with 17 bases between them. The PCR contained 60 Vbeta and 13 Jbeta primers. TCRdb keeps only in-frame clones here, not all; method: immunoSEQ multiplex PCR. The table includes over 200,000 clones, about 70% detected once. This clone has only a few counts. What it binds is not known. This TCR derives from a man aged 35 to 55 in good health and CMV-seropositive. Sample: PBMCs. This chain links TRBV9 with TRBJ1-2; TRBD1 might be the D (5 bases). CDR3 sequence: CASSVTGGPSGYGYTF. In nucleotides, the CDR3 is TGTGCCAGCAGCGTAACGGGGGGACCGAGTGGCTATGGCTACACCTTC.